This T cell receptor beta chain was profiled in a study of shared clonotypes between healthy human individuals. Study information: Three plates each covered CD4 naive and memory; CD8 naive two, CD8 memory one. Study conclusions and caveats: The genetic and exposure-history diversity represented was limited by few donors. Only blood underwent sampling, and tissue repertoires likely differ. The authors expected sequencing depth to affect clonotype sharing among donors.

As regards this clone: Its antigen is not known.

Assay used: immunoSEQ multiplex PCR; TCRdb lists only in-frame clones, some missing. The profile shows approximately 95,000 clones, 67% of them singletons. This CDR3 contains 14 residues. CDR1 is ENHRY and CDR2 is SYGVKD in the germline V gene. With 8 bases clipped from V and 2 bases from J, the junction kept 8 bases outside the gene matches. The sample taken for sequencing was memory CD8+ T cells sorted from blood. As to subset: CD45RO+ cells pooled with CCR7-negative TemRA cells. This sequence was found in a man aged 25 to 45 in good health. J is TRBJ2-7 and V is TRBV10-3; 8 bases line up with TRBD2. The CDR3 nucleotides are TGTGCCATCGGGCCGGGACTAGGGACCTACGAGCAGTACTTC. Translating it yields CAIGPGLGTYEQYF.